This T cell receptor (beta chain) was sequenced during a study of OX40 agonist ivuxolimab in advanced cancers. Background on the study: The patients received agonistic anti-OX40 (CD134) antibody ivuxolimab. Antecedent anti-PD-1, anti-PD-L1 or anti-CTLA-4 therapy was permissible, with roughly 40% having received some. General observations from the study: Some nonresponders also had low normalized T-cell clonal expansion.

The data were produced by immunoSEQ multiplex PCR, yet TCRdb's version contains in-frame clones alone and is incomplete. The data contain tens of thousands of clones, 70% to 90% of them singletons. Germline-derived CDR1 and CDR2 are SGDLS and YYNGEE. This CDR3 is built from 12 residues. V was cut by 0 bases and J by 6 bases, with 7 bases left in between. Points on this clone: What it recognizes is unknown.

The chain has TRBV9 and TRBJ2-7, with unresolved D. The receptor's source is an adult with an advanced solid tumor such as melanoma, head and neck, liver or kidney cancer. This sample comprised CD4+ or CD8+ T cells sorted from blood, obtained in a trial of the OX40 agonist ivuxolimab. CDR3 DNA sequence: TGTGCCAGCAGCGTAGACGCGACCGAGCAGTACTTC. As protein: CASSVDATEQYF.